These 29 T cell receptor beta chains share one sample of origin, sequenced in a study of T-cell memory formation after mild COVID-19 (TCRdb year 2021). Libraries were built with 5' RACE. Sequencing relied on an Illumina NovaSeq 6000. TCRdb trimmed the raw reads at Q25, called clones with MiXCR and kept productive beta chains. Rows are unified per CDR3 protein, each entry keeping the most common DNA and genes. The sample table records roughly 350,000 distinct CDR3 sequences; roughly an eighth of these occur just once. The top ten clonotypes cover about 24% of the sample. The sequenced sample was PBMCs or a T cell subset sorted from them (not recorded which). The receptors shown here come from a man aged 18 to 35 who had mild COVID-19 (a few samples of this study predate the infection). The sample titles of this study are shuffled in the database, so cell type and time point are left out; the donor was told from shared clones.

This rearrangement joins TRBV30 to TRBJ2-2; D remains ambiguous. Germline loops: CDR1 GTSNPN, CDR2 SVGIG (reference sequence). This CDR3 has 10 amino acids. V was pared by 2 bases and J by 6 bases, with 1 base between. For the CDR3, the DNA is TGTGCCTGGAGTTCCGGGGAGCTGTTTTTT. Amino acid sequence: CAWSSGELFF.

This clonotype was detected many times. This chain joins TRBV12-3 or TRBV12-4 and TRBJ1-5; 7 bases are a match to TRBD1. This CDR3 contains 15 residues. V lost 7 bases and J lost 2; bases outside the gene matches: 8. This CDR3 is CASMGGGGGNQPQHF. The CDR3 DNA reads as TGTGCCAGCATGGGAGGAGGGGGCGGCAATCAGCCCCAGCATTTT.

The chain is built from TRBV7-2 and TRBJ1-4, with D maybe TRBD1 (5 bases). Trimming took off 1 base at V and 0 bases at J, with 6 bases between the two ends. The CDR3 has 15 residues. Looked up from germline, CDR1 is SGHTA and CDR2 is FQGNSA. CDR3 region: CASSLGGPTNEKLFF. The CDR3 DNA reads TGTGCCAGCAGCTTAGGGGGCCCAACTAATGAAAAACTGTTTTTT.

The chain recombines TRBV11-2 with TRBJ2-7; unclear D gene. With 1 base removed from V and 5 bases from J, the gap between germline ends came to 15 bases. The CDR3 is 15 residues long. Germline assignment: CDR1 SGHAT and CDR2 FQNNGV. The CDR3 loop is CASSLAVSSMDEQYF. The CDR3 nucleotides are TGTGCCAGCAGCTTAGCAGTCTCCTCGATGGACGAGCAGTACTTC.

Only a few counts were recorded for this clonotype. The rearrangement joins TRBV6-6 to TRBJ2-7, with 8 bases lining up with TRBD1. This CDR3 comprises 12 residues. Trimming cost V 5 bases and J 11 bases; bases outside gene matches: 8. Germline V gene data show CDR1 as MNHNY and CDR2 as SVGAGI (reference sequence). CDR3 nucleotides: TGTGCCAGCAGTCCGACAGGGGTTAAGGAGTACGTC. Translating it yields CASSPTGVKEYV.

The gene calls are TRBV19 and TRBJ2-3, with 11 bases matching TRBD2. This CDR3 has 19 residues. Germline CDR1 reads LNHDA; CDR2 reads SQIVND (reference sequence). The ends lost 5 bases at V and 6 bases at J; junction bases unmatched: 19. CDR3 sequence reads: CASSPGEWVAGGQRDTQYF. The DNA of the CDR3 is TGTGCCAGTAGTCCTGGGGAGTGGGTAGCGGGGGGGCAGCGGGATACGCAGTATTTT.

The chain joins TRBV7-9 to TRBJ1-5; possible D gene TRBD1, 6 bases. CDR1 is SEHNR, CDR2 FQNEAQ, per germline (reference sequence). Trimming took off 0 bases at V and 1 base at J, with 10 bases between the two ends. The CDR3 length is 16 residues. CDR3 in DNA: TGTGCCAGCAGCTTAGCGGGGGCGGAGAGCAATCAGCCCCAGCATTTT. Translation gives CASSLAGAESNQPQHF.

This clonotype was counted between two and nine times. The rearrangement uses TRBV12-5 and TRBJ1-1; TRBD1 might be the D (6 bases). The CDR3 is 16 residues long. V lost 6 bases, J lost 3 bases, and 20 bases lay in between. CDR1 LGHNT and CDR2 FRNRAP come from the germline V gene. The CDR3 here is CASGREGGVLDTEAFF. CDR3 DNA sequence: TGTGCTAGTGGGCGGGAGGGGGGTGTTTTGGACACTGAAGCTTTCTTT.

The chain employs TRBV6-6 and TRBJ2-2; D possibly corresponds to TRBD2 (5 bases). The germline gives CDR1 MNHNY, CDR2 SVGAGI (reference sequence). The CDR3 spans 13 residues. Trimming removed 4 bases from V and 8 bases from J, with 11 bases in between. The CDR3 region has the DNA TGTGCCAGCAGTTCGGGGTTGTGGGGGGAGCTGTTTTTT. Amino acids: CASSSGLWGELFF.

This clonotype was counted ten times or more. The J gene is TRBJ2-2, the V gene TRBV12-3 or TRBV12-4, with D hard to call. The V end was cut by 8 bases, the J end by 1 base, with 8 bases between. The CDR3 extends over 13 amino acids. The CDR3 region is CASFQENTGELFF. CDR3 nucleotides: TGTGCCAGCTTCCAGGAGAACACCGGGGAGCTGTTTTTT.

This clonotype was observed at least ten times. The V gene is TRBV5-1, the J gene TRBJ2-4; 8 nucleotides match TRBD2. The J segment lost 0 bases and the V segment lost 4 bases, leaving 12 bases of the junction unmatched. The germline V gene encodes CDR1 SGHRS and CDR2 YFSETQ. This CDR3 is 18 amino acids long. The DNA of the CDR3 is TGCGCCAGCAGCCCAAGGCTCGGGGGGGCTGGAGCCAAAAACATTCAGTACTTC. This codes for CASSPRLGGAGAKNIQYF.

DNA of the CDR3: TGCAGCGTTGGTCCTGGGGGATGGAACACTGAAGCTTTCTTT. It is translated as CSVGPGGWNTEAFF. The J gene is TRBJ1-1, the V gene TRBV29-1; the D gene is possibly TRBD1 (5 bases). The CDR3 consists of 14 residues. V lost 4 bases and J lost 1, with 13 bases in between. Germline V gene data show CDR1 as SQVTM and CDR2 as ANQGSEA.

The chain is built from TRBV2 and TRBJ2-1; the D gene is possibly TRBD1 (5 bases). This CDR3 spans 13 amino acids. Germline CDR1 and CDR2: SNHLY and FYNNEI. V lost 6 bases and J 8 bases, leaving 14 bases between the germline ends. The CDR3 here is CASSEVWGDEQFF. The CDR3 DNA reads as TGTGCCAGCAGCGAGGTATGGGGCGATGAGCAGTTCTTC.

This clonotype was counted between two and nine times. This chain joins TRBV14 and TRBJ1-1, with a weak D call TRBD1 (5 bases). V was cut by 0 bases and J by 1 base, with 12 bases left in between. The germline CDR1 and CDR2 sequences are SGHDN and FVKESK. This CDR3 comprises 16 residues. The CDR3, as DNA: TGTGCCAGCAGCCAAGATGCGGGACGGGGGAACACTGAAGCTTTCTTT. Protein product: CASSQDAGRGNTEAFF.

The gene calls are TRBV11-2 and TRBJ1-1; 7 nucleotides line up with TRBD1. CDR1 and CDR2 (germline): SGHAT, FQNNGV. The CDR3 covers 13 residues. With V trimmed by 5 bases and J by 8 bases, 8 bases remained unmatched. The CDR3: CASSVGDSGEAFF. The CDR3 DNA reads as TGTGCCAGCAGCGTCGGGGACAGCGGAGAAGCTTTCTTT.

A few counts support this clonotype. CDR3 sequence (DNA): TGCGCCAGCAGATATGGCCGGAACACCGGGGAGCTGTTTTTT. It specifies CASRYGRNTGELFF. The chain links TRBV4-3 to TRBJ2-2; D ambiguous. This CDR3 has 14 residues. The V gene's germline CDR1 is LGHNA and CDR2 YSLEER. V shed 6 bases and J shed 1 base, with 9 bases lying between them.

This clonotype has just a few counts. This chain joins TRBV20-1 and TRBJ2-5; perhaps TRBD2 as D (6 bases). CDR3 length: 13 residues. V lost 3 bases, J lost 1 base, and 9 bases lay in between. The germline CDR1 and CDR2 sequences are DFQATT and SNEGSKA (reference sequence). Here the CDR3 reads CSASGTFQETQYF. The CDR3 coding sequence is TGCAGTGCTAGCGGGACTTTCCAAGAGACCCAGTACTTC.

This chain connects TRBV14 to TRBJ2-1; TRBD2 agrees at 11 bases. Trimming took 4 bases from V and 7 from J; bases not matched to a gene: 15. The CDR3 consists of 18 residues. The germline gives CDR1 SGHDN, CDR2 FVKESK. The CDR3 DNA reads TGTGCCAGCAGCCCGTTGACTAGCGGGGTCCCTTTGAGTAATGAGCAGTTCTTC. This gives the protein CASSPLTSGVPLSNEQFF.

This chain links TRBV18 with TRBJ2-1; 7 bases line up with TRBD1. Germline V gene sequence: CDR1 KGHSH, CDR2 LQKENI. The CDR3 sequence is 15 residues long. The junction had 4 bases not matched to a gene; V was cut back by 1 base and J by 4 bases. The CDR3 region is CASSPRGQRYNEQFF. DNA for the CDR3: TGTGCCAGCTCACCACGGGGACAGCGATACAATGAGCAGTTCTTC.

The rearrangement links TRBV4-3 to TRBJ2-7; D possibly corresponds to TRBD1 (6 bases). There are 13 residues in the CDR3. V was pared by 1 base and J by 7 bases, with 11 bases between. Germline V gene data show CDR1 as LGHNA and CDR2 as YSLEER. DNA for the CDR3: TGCGCCAGCAGCCAAGGACTGAGGGGGGAGCAGTACGTC. Translated, it gives CASSQGLRGEQYV.

The gene calls are TRBV2 and TRBJ1-5, with 12 bases aligning to TRBD1. V lost 8 bases and J lost 5; bases outside the gene matches: 10. In germline, CDR1 is SNHLY, CDR2 FYNNEI. The CDR3 has 16 residues. CDR3 sequence (DNA): TGTGCCAGCTCCGGGACAGGGGGCGGGTATGATCAGCCCCAGCATTTT. It is translated as CASSGTGGGYDQPQHF.

In its sample, this clonotype was seen a few times. The rearrangement uses TRBV12-3 or TRBV12-4 and TRBJ2-7; D possibly corresponds to TRBD2 (5 bases). Trimming left V 2 bases short and J 6 bases short, with 11 bases between. This CDR3 is 13 amino acids long. The CDR3 DNA is TGTGCCAGCAGTTTAAATCTAGGAGGCGAGCAGTACTTC. Its protein product is CASSLNLGGEQYF.

The rearrangement uses TRBV12-3 or TRBV12-4 and TRBJ2-1; D tentatively fits TRBD1 or TRBD2 (6 bases each). Trimming cost V 4 bases and J 4 bases, with 14 bases left between them. This CDR3 is 15 amino acids long. CDR3 sequence (DNA): TGTGCCAGCAGTTATAGGGGGGTTTTATACAATGAGCAGTTCTTC. Its translation is CASSYRGVLYNEQFF.

In its sample, this clonotype was seen a few times. The chain uses TRBV4-3 and TRBJ2-1; no definite D call. The ends were cut back, 0 bases at V and 5 bases at J, with 5 bases in the middle. Looked up from germline, CDR1 is LGHNA and CDR2 is YSLEER. This CDR3 comprises 13 residues. This CDR3 reads CASSQDSNNEQFF. In DNA, the CDR3 is TGCGCCAGCAGCCAAGACAGTAACAATGAGCAGTTCTTC.

The chain is built from TRBV2 and TRBJ2-7, with 10 positions matching TRBD2. J was trimmed by 2 bases and V by 1 base; bases with no gene match: 2. The CDR3 runs 15 residues. In germline, CDR1 is SNHLY, CDR2 FYNNEI. The CDR3 loop reads CASSEGGLAAYEQYV. CDR3 DNA: TGTGCCAGCAGTGAAGGAGGACTAGCGGCCTACGAGCAGTACGTC.

This clonotype has more than one count but fewer than ten. The chain employs TRBV30 and TRBJ2-1; D unclear. The CDR3 is made up of 13 amino acids. Germline lookup yields CDR1 GTSNPN and CDR2 SVGIG (reference sequence). The ends were cut back, 0 bases at V and 3 bases at J, with 6 bases in the middle. CDR3 nucleotide sequence: TGTGCCTGGAGTGTCCCCGGCTACAATGAGCAGTTCTTC. This codes for CAWSVPGYNEQFF.

Only a few counts were recorded for this clonotype. V is TRBV2 and J is TRBJ2-3, with D possibly TRBD2 on 6 matching bases. V gave up 7 bases and J gave up 0 bases, with 11 bases separating them. The CDR3 runs 14 residues. Germline CDR1 and CDR2: SNHLY and FYNNEI. CDR3 amino acids: CASTSSGSTDTQYF. The CDR3 DNA follows: TGTGCCAGCACTAGTAGCGGAAGCACAGATACGCAGTATTTT.

This clonotype has just a few counts. The rearrangement joins TRBV10-1 to TRBJ2-3, with 7 bases matching TRBD1. The CDR3 extends over 15 amino acids. Trimming removed 2 bases from V and 3 bases from J; junction bases left unmatched: 5. The germline gives CDR1 WNHNN, CDR2 SYGVQD (reference sequence). The CDR3 sequence is CASSERGTATDTQYF. The CDR3 DNA reads as TGCGCCAGCAGTGAGAGGGGGACAGCAACAGATACGCAGTATTTT.

Ten or more counts support this clonotype. The chain carries TRBV7-2 and TRBJ2-5, with a possible D match to TRBD2 (6 bases). CDR1 and CDR2 (germline): SGHTA, FQGNSA. The V and J ends lost 4 bases and 3 bases respectively, with 12 bases between them. The CDR3 covers 14 residues. In DNA, the CDR3 is TGTGCCAGCAGCTCCCGGGTAGCGGAAGAGACCCAGTACTTC. Protein sequence: CASSSRVAEETQYF.